A selection of T cell receptor beta chains follows, all from one sample in a study of blood T cell repertoires in COVID-19. Profiled with immunoSEQ multiplex PCR; TCRdb holds only in-frame clones, not every one. The sample comprises about 99,000 clones, 80% to 85% of which are singletons, and 2% rests with the top ten. Sequenced: peripheral blood. The receptors derive from a man in his sixties or seventies with active or convalescent COVID-19. CDR3s include the opening cysteine and the closing phenylalanine or tryptophan. Fields, in order: J gene, CDR3 length, V gene, CDR3 protein.

j_gene: TRBJ2-5; len: 15; v_gene: TRBV18; CDR3aa: CASSPVLPGPQTQYF
j_gene: TRBJ2-7; len: 14; v_gene: TRBV7-2; CDR3aa: CASSPTGNSYEQYF
j_gene: TRBJ2-1; len: 13; v_gene: TRBV28; CDR3aa: CASSPVHHNEQFF
j_gene: TRBJ1-1; len: 12; v_gene: TRBV29-1; CDR3aa: CSVQGLGSEAFF
j_gene: TRBJ1-6; len: 16; v_gene: TRBV6-5; CDR3aa: CASSYTGIGRNSPLHF
j_gene: TRBJ1-2; len: 14; v_gene: TRBV5-6; CDR3aa: CASSFDGGSYGYTF
j_gene: TRBJ2-2; len: 16; v_gene: TRBV6-5; CDR3aa: CASSYSPSGATGELFF
j_gene: TRBJ2-7; len: 13; v_gene: TRBV29-1; CDR3aa: CSVLRDFSYEQYF
j_gene: TRBJ2-5; len: 18; v_gene: TRBV18; CDR3aa: CASSRGLAGGAEQETQYF
j_gene: TRBJ2-7; len: 14; v_gene: TRBV7-9; CDR3aa: CASSLRQDSYEQYF
j_gene: TRBJ2-5; len: 11; v_gene: TRBV19; CDR3aa: CAGRGYETQYF
j_gene: TRBJ2-7; len: 15; v_gene: TRBV4-2; CDR3aa: CASSPDRTPTYEQYF
j_gene: TRBJ2-1; len: 17; v_gene: TRBV7-2; CDR3aa: CASSLESGGGSYNEQFF
j_gene: TRBJ1-1; len: 17; v_gene: TRBV5-1; CDR3aa: CASSLWGLGQGVFEAFF
j_gene: TRBJ1-2; len: 12; v_gene: TRBV29-1; CDR3aa: CSVEDRVRGYTF
j_gene: TRBJ1-1; len: 15; v_gene: TRBV6-2/TRBV6-3; CDR3aa: CASSSAPTGRTEAFF
j_gene: TRBJ1-1; len: 13; v_gene: TRBV18; CDR3aa: CASSPGYEAEAFF
j_gene: TRBJ2-3; len: 17; v_gene: TRBV30; CDR3aa: CAWSVEKGGGALDTQYF
j_gene: TRBJ2-7; len: 16; v_gene: TRBV5-1; CDR3aa: CASSPAPAGGSYEQYF
j_gene: TRBJ1-2; len: 16; v_gene: TRBV28; CDR3aa: CASGPQQGQINYGYTF
j_gene: TRBJ1-1; len: 14; v_gene: TRBV25-1; CDR3aa: CASSEWGQYTEAFF
j_gene: TRBJ2-7; len: 16; v_gene: TRBV7-6; CDR3aa: CASSPLAGGSSYEQYF
j_gene: TRBJ1-1; len: 14; v_gene: TRBV18; CDR3aa: CASSRTGGVAEAFF
j_gene: TRBJ2-7; len: 15; v_gene: TRBV6-5; CDR3aa: CASRTDRGWSYEQYF
j_gene: TRBJ2-3; len: 16; v_gene: TRBV25-1; CDR3aa: CASLPTSGGNTDTQYF
j_gene: TRBJ1-2; len: 12; v_gene: TRBV5-1; CDR3aa: CASSLEGGGYTF
j_gene: TRBJ2-7; len: 16; v_gene: TRBV13; CDR3aa: CASSLGTSGLPWEQYF
j_gene: TRBJ2-2; len: 16; v_gene: TRBV5-1; CDR3aa: CASRTSGGLNTGELFF
j_gene: TRBJ1-5; len: 16; v_gene: TRBV28; CDR3aa: CASSLGGATSNQPQHF
j_gene: TRBJ1-1; len: 13; v_gene: TRBV5-1; CDR3aa: CASSLAGLTEAFF
j_gene: TRBJ1-2; len: 17; v_gene: TRBV28; CDR3aa: CASSLPGTGKFSGGYTF
j_gene: TRBJ1-1; len: 14; v_gene: TRBV7-9; CDR3aa: CASSPDRVNTEAFF
j_gene: TRBJ2-2; len: 12; v_gene: TRBV7-3; CDR3aa: CASSQSVGELFF
j_gene: TRBJ1-1; len: 16; v_gene: TRBV25-1; CDR3aa: CASSEYGTGVGTEAFF
j_gene: TRBJ1-5; len: 17; v_gene: TRBV6-1; CDR3aa: CASSEWWGQDSNQPQHF
j_gene: TRBJ1-5; len: 14; v_gene: TRBV7-9; CDR3aa: CASSLGVGRQPQHF
j_gene: TRBJ2-3; len: 15; v_gene: TRBV23-1; CDR3aa: CASSQPQASTDTQYF
j_gene: TRBJ1-2; len: 16; v_gene: TRBV30; CDR3aa: CAWSVPGTGGGYGYTF
j_gene: TRBJ1-2; len: 16; v_gene: TRBV25-1; CDR3aa: CASSAPGGGSHYGYTF
j_gene: TRBJ2-6; len: 17; v_gene: TRBV2; CDR3aa: CASSGQARISGANVLTF
j_gene: TRBJ1-5; len: 16; v_gene: TRBV4-1; CDR3aa: CASSRSGTGANQPQHF
j_gene: TRBJ1-1; len: 14; v_gene: TRBV5-1; CDR3aa: CASSLVEMNTEAFF
j_gene: TRBJ2-2; len: 16; v_gene: TRBV19; CDR3aa: CASSMIRAVNTGELFF
j_gene: TRBJ2-7; len: 12; v_gene: TRBV6-5; CDR3aa: CASSQDSYEQYF
j_gene: TRBJ1-6; len: 16; v_gene: TRBV28; CDR3aa: CASSPQGNADNSPLHF
j_gene: TRBJ1-1; len: 11; v_gene: TRBV6-5; CDR3aa: CASSYRGPAFF
j_gene: TRBJ1-2; len: 13; v_gene: TRBV19; CDR3aa: CASSWDRSYGYTF
j_gene: TRBJ1-1; len: 17; v_gene: TRBV18; CDR3aa: CASSPPTEDRKNTEAFF
j_gene: TRBJ2-1; len: 10; v_gene: TRBV20-1; CDR3aa: CSATRIEQFF
j_gene: TRBJ2-7; len: 15; v_gene: TRBV7-9; CDR3aa: CASSLAVGPSYEQYF
j_gene: TRBJ1-6; len: 17; v_gene: TRBV5-6; CDR3aa: CASSYYSGGASNSPLHF
j_gene: TRBJ2-1; len: 14; v_gene: TRBV24-1; CDR3aa: CATSLAGGVNEQFF
j_gene: TRBJ2-3; len: 18; v_gene: TRBV5-1; CDR3aa: CASSVRLAGSPSTDTQYF
j_gene: TRBJ1-2; len: 18; v_gene: TRBV7-3; CDR3aa: CASSLNGGSPAIDYGYTF
j_gene: TRBJ2-3; len: 15; v_gene: TRBV5-8; CDR3aa: CASSRSGGRTDTQYF
j_gene: TRBJ1-3; len: 15; v_gene: TRBV4-1; CDR3aa: CASSQLRVAGNTIYF
j_gene: TRBJ2-5; len: 15; v_gene: TRBV6-5; CDR3aa: CASSQDIMYQETQYF
j_gene: TRBJ1-1; len: 15; v_gene: TRBV9; CDR3aa: CASSVVQDPNTEAFF